Described below is a single T cell receptor beta chain sequence and its context. The antigen is not known. The source of the sample is a study of beta chain features in type 1 diabetes. Across the whole study: Patients looked much like healthy donors when it came to age, gender and cell yields. General observations from the study: A possible short-template PCR bias applies equally to patients and controls. People with Type 1 diabetes carried modestly yet significantly shorter TCRB CDR3s in all four CD4+ subsets.

Markers CD45RO/CCR7/CD25/CD127/CD95/CD27 served to sort CD4+ naive, central memory, regulatory and stem cell-like memory cells. V was cut by 4 bases and J by 3 bases, with 17 bases left in between. The CDR3 length is 16 residues. Germline V gives CDR1 MNHNS, CDR2 SASEGT. Expressed TCRB transcripts were sequenced because the entire RNA isolate underwent reverse transcription. The average output of naive, central memory and regulatory T cell samples was 3.6 million or so reads. Some clones are missing from TCRdb's copy, which holds only in-frame ones; the method was immunoSEQ multiplex PCR. The table shows nearly 350,000 clones, with around 9% occurring only once.

What was sequenced was central memory CD4+ T cells from blood. The rearrangement uses TRBV6-1 and TRBJ2-3, with D perhaps matching TRBD1 (6 bases). The receptor was derived from a man aged 25-45 years with type 1 diabetes. The CDR3 region has the DNA TGTGCCAGCAGTGGGTGGGGGCAGGGGCCGACAGATACGCAGTATTTT. The encoded protein is CASSGWGQGPTDTQYF.